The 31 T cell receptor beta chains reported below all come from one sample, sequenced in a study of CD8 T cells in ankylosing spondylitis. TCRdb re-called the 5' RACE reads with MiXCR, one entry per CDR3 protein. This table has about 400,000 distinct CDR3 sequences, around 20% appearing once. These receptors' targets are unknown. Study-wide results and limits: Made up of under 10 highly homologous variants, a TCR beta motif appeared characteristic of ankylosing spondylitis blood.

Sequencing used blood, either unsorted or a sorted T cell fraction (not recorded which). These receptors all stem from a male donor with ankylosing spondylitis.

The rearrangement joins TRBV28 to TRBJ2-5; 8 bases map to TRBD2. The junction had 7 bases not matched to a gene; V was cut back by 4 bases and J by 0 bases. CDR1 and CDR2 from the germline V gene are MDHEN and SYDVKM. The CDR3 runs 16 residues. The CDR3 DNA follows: TGTGCCAGCAGTTCGTACCGACTAGCGAACCAAGAGACCCAGTACTTC. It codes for CASSSYRLANQETQYF.

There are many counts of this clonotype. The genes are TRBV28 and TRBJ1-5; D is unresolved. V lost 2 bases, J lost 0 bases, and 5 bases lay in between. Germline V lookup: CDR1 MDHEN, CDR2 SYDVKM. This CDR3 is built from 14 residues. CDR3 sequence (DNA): TGTGCCAGCAGTTTACCACATAGCAATCAGCCCCAGCATTTT. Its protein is CASSLPHSNQPQHF. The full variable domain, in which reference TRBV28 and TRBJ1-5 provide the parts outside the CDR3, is DVKVTQSSRYLVKRTGEKVFLECVQDMDHENMFWYRQDPGLGLRLIYFSYDVKMKEKGDIPEGYSVSREKKERFSLILESASTNQTSMYLCASSLPHSNQPQHFGDGTRLSIL.

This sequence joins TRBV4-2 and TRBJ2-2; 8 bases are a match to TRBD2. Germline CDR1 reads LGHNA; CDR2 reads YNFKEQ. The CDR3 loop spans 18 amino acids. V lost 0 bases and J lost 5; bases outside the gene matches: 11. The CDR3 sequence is CASSQEPSGSRETGELFF. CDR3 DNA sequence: TGTGCCAGCAGCCAAGAGCCCAGCGGGAGTAGGGAGACCGGGGAGCTGTTTTTT.

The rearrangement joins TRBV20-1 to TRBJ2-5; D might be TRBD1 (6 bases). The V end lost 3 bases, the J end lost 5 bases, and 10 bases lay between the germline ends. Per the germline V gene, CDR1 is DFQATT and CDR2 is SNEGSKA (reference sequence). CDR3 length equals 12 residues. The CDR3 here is CSASSGEETQYF. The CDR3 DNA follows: TGCAGTGCTAGTTCAGGGGAGGAGACCCAGTACTTC.

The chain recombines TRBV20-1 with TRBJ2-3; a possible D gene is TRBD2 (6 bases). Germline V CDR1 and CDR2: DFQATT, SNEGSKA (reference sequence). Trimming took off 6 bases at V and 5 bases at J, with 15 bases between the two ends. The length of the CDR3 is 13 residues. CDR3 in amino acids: CSALRGIQDTQYF. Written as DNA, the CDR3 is TGCAGTGCCCTTCGGGGGATTCAAGATACGCAGTATTTT.

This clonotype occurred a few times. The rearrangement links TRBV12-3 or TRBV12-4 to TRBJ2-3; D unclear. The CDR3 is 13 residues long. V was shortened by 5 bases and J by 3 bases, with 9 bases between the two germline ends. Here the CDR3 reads CASSPPPTDTQYF. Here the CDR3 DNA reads TGTGCCAGCAGTCCCCCCCCGACAGATACGCAGTATTTT.

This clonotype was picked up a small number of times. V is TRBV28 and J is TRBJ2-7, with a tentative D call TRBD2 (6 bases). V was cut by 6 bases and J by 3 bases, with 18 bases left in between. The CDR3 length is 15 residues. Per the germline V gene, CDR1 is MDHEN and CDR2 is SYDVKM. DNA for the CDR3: TGTGCCAGCAGCCCTCCGGGACTTGAACGCTACGAGCAGTACTTC. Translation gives CASSPPGLERYEQYF.

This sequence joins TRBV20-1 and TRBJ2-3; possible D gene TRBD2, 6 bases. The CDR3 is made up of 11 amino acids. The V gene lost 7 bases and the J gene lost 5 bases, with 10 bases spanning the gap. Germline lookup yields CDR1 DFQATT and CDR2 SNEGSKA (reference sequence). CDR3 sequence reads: CSGREIDTQYF. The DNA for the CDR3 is TGCAGTGGGAGGGAGATAGATACGCAGTATTTT.

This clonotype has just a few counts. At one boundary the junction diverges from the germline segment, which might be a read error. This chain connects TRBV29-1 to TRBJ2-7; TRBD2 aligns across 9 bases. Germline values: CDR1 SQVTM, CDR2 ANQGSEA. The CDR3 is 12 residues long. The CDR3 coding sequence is TGCAGCGTTGAGGGCGGTAGCGGGAGCCCTTCCTTC. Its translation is CSVEGGSGSPSF.

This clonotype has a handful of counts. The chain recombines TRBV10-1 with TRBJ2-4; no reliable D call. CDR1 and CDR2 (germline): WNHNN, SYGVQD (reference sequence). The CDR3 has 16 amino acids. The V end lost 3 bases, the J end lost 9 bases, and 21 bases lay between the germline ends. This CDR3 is CASSETRSGLGSIQYF. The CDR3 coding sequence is TGCGCCAGCAGTGAAACTCGGTCCGGTTTGGGAAGCATTCAGTACTTC.

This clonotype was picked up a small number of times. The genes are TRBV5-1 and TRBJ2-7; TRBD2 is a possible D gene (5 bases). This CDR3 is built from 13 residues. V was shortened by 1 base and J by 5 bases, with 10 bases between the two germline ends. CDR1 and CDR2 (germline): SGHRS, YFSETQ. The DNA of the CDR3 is TGCGCCAGCAGCTTGCGGGTCGGGAACGAGCAGTACTTC. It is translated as CASSLRVGNEQYF.

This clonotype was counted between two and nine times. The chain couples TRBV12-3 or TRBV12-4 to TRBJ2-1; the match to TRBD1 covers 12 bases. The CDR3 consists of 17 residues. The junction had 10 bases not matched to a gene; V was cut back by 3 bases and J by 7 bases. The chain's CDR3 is CASSFFAGTGGLNEQFF. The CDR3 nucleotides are TGTGCCAGCAGTTTCTTTGCCGGGACAGGGGGCTTGAATGAGCAGTTCTTC.

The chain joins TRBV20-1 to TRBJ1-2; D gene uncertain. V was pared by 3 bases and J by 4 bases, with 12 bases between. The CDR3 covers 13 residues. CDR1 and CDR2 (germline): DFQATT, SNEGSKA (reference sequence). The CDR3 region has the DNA TGCAGTGCTAGTCAGGAGGAGTCCTATGGCTACACCTTC. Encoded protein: CSASQEESYGYTF.

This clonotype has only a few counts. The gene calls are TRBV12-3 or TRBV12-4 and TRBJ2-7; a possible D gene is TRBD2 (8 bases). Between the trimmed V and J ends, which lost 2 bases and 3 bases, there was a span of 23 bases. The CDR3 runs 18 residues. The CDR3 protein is CASSLWGGGSGSFYEQYF. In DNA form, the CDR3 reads TGTGCCAGCAGTTTATGGGGAGGGGGCAGCGGGAGTTTCTACGAGCAGTACTTC.

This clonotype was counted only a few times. CDR3 nucleotide sequence: TGTGCCAGCAGCTTAGGCAGCATCCAAGAGACCCAGTACTTC. Its protein product is CASSLGSIQETQYF. This chain uses TRBV7-2 with TRBJ2-5, with D unclear. CDR1 SGHTA and CDR2 FQGNSA come from the germline V gene. The CDR3 is made up of 14 amino acids. The V end was cut by 1 base, the J end by 1 base, with 7 bases between. Full variable domain (outside the CDR3, taken from reference TRBV7-2 and TRBJ2-5): GAGVSQSPSNKVTEKGKDVELRCDPISGHTALYWYRQSLGQGLEFLIYFQGNSAPDKSGLPSDRFSAERTGGSVSTLTIQRTQQEDSAVYLCASSLGSIQETQYFGPGTRLLVL.

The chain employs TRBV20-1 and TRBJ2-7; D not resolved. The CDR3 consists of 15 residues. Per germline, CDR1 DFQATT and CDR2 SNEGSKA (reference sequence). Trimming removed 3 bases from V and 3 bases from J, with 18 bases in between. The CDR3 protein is CSASDWLGNHYEQYF. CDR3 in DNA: TGCAGTGCTAGTGACTGGCTAGGGAATCACTACGAGCAGTACTTC.

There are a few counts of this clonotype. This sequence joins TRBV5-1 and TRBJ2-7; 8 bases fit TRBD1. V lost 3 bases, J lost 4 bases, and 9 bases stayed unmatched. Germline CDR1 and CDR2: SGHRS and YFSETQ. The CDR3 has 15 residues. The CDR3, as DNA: TGCGCCAGCAGCTCGAGACAGGGGACTTCTTACGAGCAGTACTTC. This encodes CASSSRQGTSYEQYF.

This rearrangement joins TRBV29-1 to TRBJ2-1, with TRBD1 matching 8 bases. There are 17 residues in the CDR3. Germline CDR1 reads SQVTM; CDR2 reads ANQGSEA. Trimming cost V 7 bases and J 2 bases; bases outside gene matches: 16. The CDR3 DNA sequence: TGCAGCGGGATGACAGGGGCCGCGATGTCGACCTACAATGAGCAGTTCTTC. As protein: CSGMTGAAMSTYNEQFF.

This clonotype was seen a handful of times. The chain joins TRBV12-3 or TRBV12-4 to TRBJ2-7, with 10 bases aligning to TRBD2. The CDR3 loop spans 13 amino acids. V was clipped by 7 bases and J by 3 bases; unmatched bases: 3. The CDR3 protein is CASTPSGSYEQYF. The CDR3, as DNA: TGTGCCAGCACCCCTAGCGGGAGCTACGAGCAGTACTTC.

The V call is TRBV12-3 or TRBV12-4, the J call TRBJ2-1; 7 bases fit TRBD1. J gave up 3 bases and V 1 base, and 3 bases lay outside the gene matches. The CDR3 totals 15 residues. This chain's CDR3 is CASSLGQGDYNEQFF. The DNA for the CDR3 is TGTGCCAGCAGTTTAGGTCAGGGGGACTACAATGAGCAGTTCTTC.

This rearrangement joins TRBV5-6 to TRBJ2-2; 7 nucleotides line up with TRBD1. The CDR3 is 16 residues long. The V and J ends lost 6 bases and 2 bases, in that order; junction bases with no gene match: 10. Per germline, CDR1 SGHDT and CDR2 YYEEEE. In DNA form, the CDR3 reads TGTGCCAGCACCGAGACAGGGAAAGGAAACACCGGGGAGCTGTTTTTT. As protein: CASTETGKGNTGELFF.

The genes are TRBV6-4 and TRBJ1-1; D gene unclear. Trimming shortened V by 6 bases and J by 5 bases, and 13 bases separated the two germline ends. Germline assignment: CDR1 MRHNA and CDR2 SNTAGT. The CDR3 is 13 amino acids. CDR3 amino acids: CASSAEEETEAFF. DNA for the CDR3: TGTGCCAGCAGCGCCGAAGAGGAAACTGAAGCTTTCTTT.

The CDR3: CATSRQERETQYF. CDR3 in DNA: TGTGCCACCAGTCGCCAGGAGAGGGAGACCCAGTACTTC. The V call is TRBV24-1, the J call TRBJ2-5; D unclear. The CDR3 length is 13 residues. Per the germline V gene, CDR1 is KGHDR and CDR2 is SFDVKD. With 6 bases removed from V and 5 bases from J, the gap between germline ends came to 12 bases.

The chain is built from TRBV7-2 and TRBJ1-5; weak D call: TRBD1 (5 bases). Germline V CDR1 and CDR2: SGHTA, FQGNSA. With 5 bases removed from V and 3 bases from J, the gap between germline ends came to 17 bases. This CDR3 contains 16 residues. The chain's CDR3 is CASSPRRQGLNQPQHF. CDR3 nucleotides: TGTGCCAGCAGCCCCCGTAGGCAGGGCCTCAATCAGCCCCAGCATTTT.

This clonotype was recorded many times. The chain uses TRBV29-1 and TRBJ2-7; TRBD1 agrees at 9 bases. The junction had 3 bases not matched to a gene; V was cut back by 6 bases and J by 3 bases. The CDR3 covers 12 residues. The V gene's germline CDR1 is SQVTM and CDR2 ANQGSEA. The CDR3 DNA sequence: TGCAGCGTACCGGGACAGGGCTACGAGCAGTACTTC. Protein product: CSVPGQGYEQYF.

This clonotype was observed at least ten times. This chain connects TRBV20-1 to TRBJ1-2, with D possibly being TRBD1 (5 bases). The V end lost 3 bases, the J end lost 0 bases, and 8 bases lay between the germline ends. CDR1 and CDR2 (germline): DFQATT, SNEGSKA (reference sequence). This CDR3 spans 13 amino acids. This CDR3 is CSASPGPNYGYTF. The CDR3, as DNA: TGCAGTGCTAGCCCAGGGCCTAACTATGGCTACACCTTC.

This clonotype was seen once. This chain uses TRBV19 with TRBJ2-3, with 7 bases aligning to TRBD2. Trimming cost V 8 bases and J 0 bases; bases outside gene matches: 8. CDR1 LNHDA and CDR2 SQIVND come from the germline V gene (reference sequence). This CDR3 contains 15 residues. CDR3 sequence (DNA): TGTGCCAGTGGCCCGGGGGGAGGGAGCACAGATACGCAGTATTTT. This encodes CASGPGGGSTDTQYF.

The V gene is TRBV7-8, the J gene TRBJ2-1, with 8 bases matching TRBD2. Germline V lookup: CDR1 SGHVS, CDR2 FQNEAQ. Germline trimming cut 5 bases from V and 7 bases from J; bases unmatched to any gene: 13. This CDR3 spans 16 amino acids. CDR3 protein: CASSHLGPGLVNEQFF. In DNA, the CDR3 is TGTGCCAGCAGCCACCTAGGCCCGGGACTAGTGAATGAGCAGTTCTTC.

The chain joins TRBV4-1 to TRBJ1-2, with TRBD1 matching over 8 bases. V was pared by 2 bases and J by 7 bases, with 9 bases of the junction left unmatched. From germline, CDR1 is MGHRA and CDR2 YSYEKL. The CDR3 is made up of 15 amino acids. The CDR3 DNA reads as TGCGCCAGCAGCCAACCCGAGACAGGGGTTTTTGGCTACACCTTC. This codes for CASSQPETGVFGYTF.

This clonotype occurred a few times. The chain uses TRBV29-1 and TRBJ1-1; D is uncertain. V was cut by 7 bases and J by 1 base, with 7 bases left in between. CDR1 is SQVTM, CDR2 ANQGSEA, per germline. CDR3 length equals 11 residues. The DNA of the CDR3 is TGCAGCGACAAGGGGAACACTGAAGCTTTCTTT. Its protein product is CSDKGNTEAFF.

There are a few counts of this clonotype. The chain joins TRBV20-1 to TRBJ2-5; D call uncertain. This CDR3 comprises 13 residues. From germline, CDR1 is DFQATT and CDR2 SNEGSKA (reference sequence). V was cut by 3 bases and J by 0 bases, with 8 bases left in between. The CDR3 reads CSASSGYQETQYF. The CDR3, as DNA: TGCAGTGCTAGCTCTGGGTACCAAGAGACCCAGTACTTC.